The 18 T cell receptor beta chains listed next were all sequenced from one sample in a study of T cells in localized non-small cell lung cancer. The data were produced by immunoSEQ multiplex PCR, yet TCRdb's version contains in-frame clones alone and is incomplete. The profile shows around 83,000 clones, 80% of them singletons. Sequenced material: PBMCs, taken before any cancer treatment. The origin of the receptors is a man aged 40 to 70 with stage II squamous cell lung carcinoma.

The rearrangement links TRBV4-2 to TRBJ2-5; 8 bases match TRBD1. The CDR3 has 16 amino acids. CDR1 and CDR2 (germline): LGHNA, YNFKEQ. Trimming cost V 1 base and J 0 bases; bases outside gene matches: 4. CDR3 protein: CASSQGDRGNQETQYF. The CDR3 nucleotides read TGTGCCAGCAGCCAAGGCGACAGGGGCAACCAAGAGACCCAGTACTTC.

The chain employs TRBV7-2 and TRBJ2-3; 11 bases match TRBD2. This CDR3 is built from 15 residues. V lost 2 bases and J lost 4; bases outside the gene matches: 2. The germline gives CDR1 SGHTA, CDR2 FQGNSA. The DNA of the CDR3 is TGTGCCAGCAGCTTAAGTAGCGGGGGGGCAGATACGCAGTATTTT. It specifies CASSLSSGGADTQYF. The variable domain in full, with the rest retrieved from reference TRBV7-2 and TRBJ2-3, is GAGVSQSPSNKVTEKGKDVELRCDPISGHTALYWYRQSLGQGLEFLIYFQGNSAPDKSGLPSDRFSAERTGGSVSTLTIQRTQQEDSAVYLCASSLSSGGADTQYFGPGTRLTVL.

CDR3 residues: CASSLDPGGILGTEAFF. The CDR3 DNA reads as TGTGCCAGCAGCCTCGACCCCGGGGGCATATTGGGCACTGAAGCTTTCTTT. V and J are TRBV5-4 and TRBJ1-1; D perhaps matches TRBD1 (6 bases). V was pared by 4 bases and J by 4 bases, with 23 bases between. This CDR3 spans 17 amino acids. Germline CDR1 and CDR2: SGHNT and YYREEE (reference sequence).

This chain connects TRBV4-1 to TRBJ1-1; TRBD1 agrees at 8 bases. CDR1 is MGHRA, CDR2 YSYEKL, per germline. CDR3 length: 17 amino acids. Trimming removed 0 bases from V and 7 bases from J; junction bases left unmatched: 13. The CDR3 is CASSQDVRARGRGEAFF. The CDR3, as DNA: TGCGCCAGCAGCCAAGACGTCCGGGCCAGGGGGCGAGGTGAAGCTTTCTTT.

The chain is built from TRBV5-4 and TRBJ2-6, with a weak D call TRBD2 (6 bases). This CDR3 has 15 residues. Trimming removed 5 bases at V and 0 bases at J, with 9 bases between. Germline CDR1 reads SGHNT; CDR2 reads YYREEE (reference sequence). The CDR3 sequence: CASRRDHSGANVLTF. The CDR3 bases are TGTGCCAGCAGGCGGGACCACTCTGGGGCCAACGTCCTGACTTTC.

The genes are TRBV9 and TRBJ2-3, with 7 bases fitting TRBD2. V was pared by 8 bases and J by 4 bases, with 13 bases of the junction left unmatched. Germline-derived CDR1 and CDR2 are SGDLS and YYNGEE. The CDR3 sequence is 15 residues long. The CDR3 is CASTVDQRGSDTQYF. The CDR3 nucleotides are TGTGCCAGTACCGTAGATCAGCGGGGCTCAGATACGCAGTATTTT.

This chain uses TRBV19 with TRBJ2-1; D perhaps matches TRBD1 (6 bases). The CDR3 contains 16 residues. Trimming removed 9 bases at V and 0 bases at J, with 18 bases between. Germline assignment: CDR1 LNHDA and CDR2 SQIVND (reference sequence). The DNA for the CDR3 is TGTGCCAGCAGGGGTCGCCTTTCGAGCTCCTACAATGAGCAGTTCTTC. This translates into CASRGRLSSSYNEQFF.

The rearrangement links TRBV2 to TRBJ2-1; tentatively, D is TRBD2 (6 bases). The germline gives CDR1 SNHLY, CDR2 FYNNEI. The ends were cut back, 4 bases at V and 3 bases at J, with 13 bases in the middle. The CDR3 consists of 15 residues. DNA for the CDR3: TGTGCCAGCAGTGCTACCGGGACTGACTACAATGAGCAGTTCTTC. This gives the protein CASSATGTDYNEQFF.

The V and J genes are TRBV27 and TRBJ2-6; D perhaps matches TRBD1 (6 bases). V lost 5 bases to trimming and J lost 2 bases, with 13 bases between them. In germline, CDR1 is MNHEY, CDR2 SMNVEV (reference sequence). The CDR3 is 16 amino acids. As DNA, the CDR3 is TGTGCCAGCAGTCGACTTCAGGGGACTGGGGCCAACGTCCTGACTTTC. Its protein product is CASSRLQGTGANVLTF.

The chain has TRBV4-3 and TRBJ2-2; TRBD2 might be the D (6 bases). V dropped 0 bases and J dropped 1 base, with 15 bases sitting between them. This CDR3 contains 18 residues. Germline V gene sequence: CDR1 LGHNA, CDR2 YSLEER. The CDR3 region has the DNA TGCGCCAGCAGCCAAGATCGTGGGCAGGGACTGAACACCGGGGAGCTGTTTTTT. Its translation is CASSQDRGQGLNTGELFF.

The chain has TRBV7-9 and TRBJ2-5; D call uncertain. The germline V gene encodes CDR1 SEHNR and CDR2 FQNEAQ (reference sequence). Trimming cost V 1 base and J 2 bases, with 8 bases left between them. CDR3 size: 14 residues. CDR3 bases: TGTGCCAGCAGCTTAGTTTGGCAGCAAGAGACCCAGTACTTC. This gives the protein CASSLVWQQETQYF.

The chain joins TRBV29-1 to TRBJ1-1; a possible D gene is TRBD1 (5 bases). Germline CDR1 and CDR2: SQVTM and ANQGSEA. CDR3 length equals 8 residues. Trimming took off 7 bases at V and 11 bases at J, with 8 bases between the two ends. The chain's CDR3 is CSEGSAFF. The CDR3 DNA is TGCAGCGAGGGGTCGGCTTTCTTT.

The V call is TRBV19, the J call TRBJ2-1; TRBD2 agrees at 7 bases. Germline lookup yields CDR1 LNHDA and CDR2 SQIVND (reference sequence). This CDR3 has 13 residues. J lost 12 bases, V lost 3 bases, and 8 bases had no gene match. The CDR3 bases are TGTGCCAGTAGTATTTGGGCGGGAGAAGGGCAGTTCTTC. Its protein is CASSIWAGEGQFF.

This clone was counted a single time. The chain couples TRBV7-2 to TRBJ1-5; D is perhaps TRBD1 (6 bases). Germline V gene sequence: CDR1 SGHTA, CDR2 FQGNSA. The CDR3 contains 14 residues. The germline V and J ends were trimmed by 5 bases and 3 bases, with 11 bases remaining between them. DNA for the CDR3: TGTGCCAGCAGCCACAGGGTCGCCAATCAGCCCCAGCATTTT. Protein sequence: CASSHRVANQPQHF.

This chain joins TRBV10-3 and TRBJ2-3; 9 bases fit TRBD1. J lost 3 bases, V lost 2 bases, and 6 bases had no gene match. CDR3 length: 16 amino acids. The germline gives CDR1 ENHRY, CDR2 SYGVKD. This chain's CDR3 is CAISEPDRGVTDTQYF. The CDR3 DNA follows: TGTGCCATCAGTGAGCCAGACAGGGGGGTTACAGATACGCAGTATTTT.

This rearrangement joins TRBV27 to TRBJ1-2; a weak D match, TRBD1 (5 bases). Germline values: CDR1 MNHEY, CDR2 SMNVEV (reference sequence). The CDR3 has 15 residues. Trimming removed 6 bases from V and 1 base from J, with 15 bases in between. In DNA, the CDR3 is TGTGCCAGCAGCCCCAGAAGGGGAGGTAACTATGGCTACACCTTC. Amino acids: CASSPRRGGNYGYTF.

V is TRBV5-4 and J is TRBJ2-5; 14 bases line up with TRBD2. The CDR3 extends over 16 amino acids. Per germline, CDR1 SGHNT and CDR2 YYREEE (reference sequence). The junction had 7 bases not matched to a gene; V was cut back by 5 bases and J by 4 bases. The DNA of the CDR3 is TGTGCCAGCAGTTCCGGGACTAGCGGGAGAAGAGAGACCCAGTACTTC. Translating it yields CASSSGTSGRRETQYF.

The genes are TRBV5-8 and TRBJ1-5, with a weak D call TRBD1 (6 bases). This CDR3 spans 15 amino acids. V was shortened by 4 bases and J by 3 bases, with 14 bases between the two germline ends. Germline values: CDR1 SGHTS, CDR2 YDEGEE. The CDR3 region is CASSLTGFNNQPQHF. As DNA, the CDR3 is TGTGCCAGCAGCCTGACAGGTTTTAACAATCAGCCCCAGCATTTT.